This T cell receptor (beta chain) was recorded in a study of response to subunit inactivated influenza vaccine (dated by TCRdb to 2016 to 2019). Study-level background: The study used deep quantitative T cell receptor repertoire profiling to track responses to a trivalent subunit inactivated influenza vaccine. Results and caveats for the whole study, not just this receptor: It was suggested by the authors that each seasonal influenza vaccination may recruit only a limited number of new T cells.

CDR3 length: 12 amino acids, cysteine to phenylalanine. The only DNA kept is the CDR3, 36 bases in frame from the first base. V is reduced by 5 bases and J by 3 bases, leaving a spacing of 4 bases between them. CDR1 and CDR2 are read off the germline V gene as MNHEY and SVGEGT. This clonotype was observed many times. The antigen this receptor binds is unknown. Per-nucleotide qualities are absent, and no much larger clonotype sits a single base away. To prepare the library, RT-PCR was applied. Sequencing relied on an Illumina HiSeq 2500. The raw public reads went through TCRdb reprocessing: fastp at Q25, MiXCR clone calling, in-frame beta chains kept. For every CDR3 protein sequence, its rows merge into one entry that carries the most common genes and DNA. Across this sample there are hundreds of thousands of distinct CDR3 sequences, with about 11% seen only once. The ten largest clonotypes hold more than 9.5% of the sample.

This same sample was also part of a study on T cells expressing NK-cell markers. According to the second study: TCR beta cDNA libraries were prepared using 5'RACE template switching, which introduced a universal primer site and unique molecular identifiers. TCR beta-chain repertoires were profiled in sorted CD3+CD56+NKG2C+, CD3+CD56+NKG2C- and CD3+CD56-NKG2C+ T-cell subsets from several donors. Of the eight sequenced donors, seven were found to be HCMV-seropositive and one was found to be HCMV-seronegative. In several experiments an anti-gammadeltaTCR antibody was added to restrict sorting to alphabetaTCR-expressing T cells. In six donors, the dominant CD3+CD56+NKG2C+ clonotypes were found to rank among the top 10 CD8+ clonotypes and to make up 1.0-7.0% of CD8+ T cells. Those dominant clonotypes were again the most abundant among CD3+CD56-NKG2C+ cells in a handful of donors, at roughly 25-60.1%. Whether the expanded NKG2C-expressing T cell clones were specific for HCMV antigens was left unclear. The study sequenced eight donors, all healthy volunteers chosen at random: three men and five women. HCMV-specific IgG was detected in serum with a commercial ELISA kit to determine HCMV serostatus. Ficoll density gradient centrifugation was used to isolate peripheral blood mononuclear cells from blood. For six donors, bulk peripheral blood T-cell repertoires were also sequenced from unsorted PBMC. cDNA synthesis was primed from the TCR beta constant segment and was followed by two successive PCR amplification steps. Illumina HiSeq 2000/2500, MiSeq or NextSeq was used to sequence libraries as 2 x 150 bp reads. MIGEC was used to demultiplex reads and group reads by UMI, and MiTCR was used to assemble and quantify clonotypes. To exclude erroneous sequences, only TCR cDNA sequences supported by at least two reads were retained. The tcR package was used for downstream repertoire analysis, and clonotypes were matched across fractions by CDR3 nucleotide sequence plus V segment. VDJmatch was used to annotate antigen specificity against VDJdb, with one amino acid substitution in CDR3 allowed.

The source material was PBMCs from blood, sampled on the day of vaccination. Rearrangement joined TRBV6-2 or TRBV6-3 to TRBJ2-2, with no D gene named confidently. The TCR originated in a man aged 50 to 59 who received an inactivated influenza vaccine. Donor details come from another sample of the same person, matched by shared clones. The DNA sequence follows: TGTGCCAGCAGTACTTACACCGGGGAGCTGTTTTTT. Its product reads: CASSTYTGELFF.